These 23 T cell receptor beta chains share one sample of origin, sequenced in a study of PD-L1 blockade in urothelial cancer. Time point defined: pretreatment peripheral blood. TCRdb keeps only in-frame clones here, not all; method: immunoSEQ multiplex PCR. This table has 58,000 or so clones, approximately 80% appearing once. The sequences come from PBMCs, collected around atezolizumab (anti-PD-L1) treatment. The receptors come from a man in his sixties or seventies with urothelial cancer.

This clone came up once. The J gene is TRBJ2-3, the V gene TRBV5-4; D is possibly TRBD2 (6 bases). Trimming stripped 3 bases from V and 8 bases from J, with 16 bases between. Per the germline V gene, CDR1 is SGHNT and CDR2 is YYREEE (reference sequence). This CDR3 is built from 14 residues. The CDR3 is CASSWGERQTTQYF. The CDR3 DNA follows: TGTGCCAGCAGCTGGGGGGAAAGACAGACTACGCAGTATTTT.

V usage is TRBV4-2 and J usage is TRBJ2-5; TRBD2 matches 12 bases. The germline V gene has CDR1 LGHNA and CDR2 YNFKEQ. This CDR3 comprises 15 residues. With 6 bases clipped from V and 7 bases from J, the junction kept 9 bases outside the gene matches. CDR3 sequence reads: CASSPTSGRLATQYF. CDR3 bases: TGTGCCAGCAGTCCTACTAGCGGGAGGTTAGCGACCCAGTACTTC.

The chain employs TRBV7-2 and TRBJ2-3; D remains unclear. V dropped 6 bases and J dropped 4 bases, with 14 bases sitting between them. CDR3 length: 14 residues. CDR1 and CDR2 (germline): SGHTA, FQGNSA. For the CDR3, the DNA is TGTGCCAGCAGACCCCGGTCTCTGGCAGATACGCAGTATTTT. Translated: CASRPRSLADTQYF.

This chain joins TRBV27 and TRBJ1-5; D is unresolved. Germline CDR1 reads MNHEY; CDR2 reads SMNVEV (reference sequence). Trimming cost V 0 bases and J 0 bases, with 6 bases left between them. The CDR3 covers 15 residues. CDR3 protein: CASSLSGGSNQPQHF. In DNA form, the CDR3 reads TGTGCCAGCAGTTTATCTGGAGGTAGCAATCAGCCCCAGCATTTT.

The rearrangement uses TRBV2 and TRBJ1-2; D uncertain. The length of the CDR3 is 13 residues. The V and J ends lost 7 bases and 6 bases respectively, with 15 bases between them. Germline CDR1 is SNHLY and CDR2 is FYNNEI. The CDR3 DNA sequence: TGTGCCAGCACACGGGAACTTCAAGATGGCTACACCTTC. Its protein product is CASTRELQDGYTF.

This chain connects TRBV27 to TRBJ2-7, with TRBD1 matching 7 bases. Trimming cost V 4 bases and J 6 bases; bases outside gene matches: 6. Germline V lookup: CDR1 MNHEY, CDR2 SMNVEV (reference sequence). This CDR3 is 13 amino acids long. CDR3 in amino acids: CASSSSGGFEQYF. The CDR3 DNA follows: TGTGCCAGCAGTTCGTCAGGGGGATTCGAGCAGTACTTC.

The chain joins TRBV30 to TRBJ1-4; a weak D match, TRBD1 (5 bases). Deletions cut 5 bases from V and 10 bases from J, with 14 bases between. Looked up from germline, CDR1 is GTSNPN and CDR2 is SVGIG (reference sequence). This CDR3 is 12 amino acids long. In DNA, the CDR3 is TGTGCCTGGGAAAAAGGGGATGGAAAACTGTTTTTT. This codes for CAWEKGDGKLFF.

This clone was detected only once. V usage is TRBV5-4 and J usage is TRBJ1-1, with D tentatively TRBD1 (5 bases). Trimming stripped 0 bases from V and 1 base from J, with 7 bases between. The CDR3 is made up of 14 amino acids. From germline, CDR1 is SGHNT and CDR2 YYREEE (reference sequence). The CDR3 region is CASSLGQKNTEAFF. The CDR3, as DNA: TGTGCCAGCAGCTTGGGACAGAAGAACACTGAAGCTTTCTTT.

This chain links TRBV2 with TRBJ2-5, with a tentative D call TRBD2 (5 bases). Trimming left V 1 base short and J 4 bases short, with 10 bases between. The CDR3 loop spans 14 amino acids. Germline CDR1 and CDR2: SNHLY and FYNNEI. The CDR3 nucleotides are TGTGCCAGCAGTGAAGAGGGAGCAGGAGAGACCCAGTACTTC. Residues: CASSEEGAGETQYF.

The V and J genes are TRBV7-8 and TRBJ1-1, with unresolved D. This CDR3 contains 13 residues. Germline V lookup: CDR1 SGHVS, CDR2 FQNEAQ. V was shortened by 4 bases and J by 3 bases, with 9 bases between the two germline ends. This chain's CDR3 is CASSSRRDTEAFF. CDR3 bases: TGTGCCAGCAGCTCCAGACGGGACACTGAAGCTTTCTTT.

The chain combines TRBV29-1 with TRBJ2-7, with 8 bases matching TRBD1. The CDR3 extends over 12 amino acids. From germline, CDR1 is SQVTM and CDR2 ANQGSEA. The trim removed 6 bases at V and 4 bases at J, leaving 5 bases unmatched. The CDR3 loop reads CSVTGVGYEQYF. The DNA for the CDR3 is TGCAGCGTGACAGGGGTAGGGTACGAGCAGTACTTC.

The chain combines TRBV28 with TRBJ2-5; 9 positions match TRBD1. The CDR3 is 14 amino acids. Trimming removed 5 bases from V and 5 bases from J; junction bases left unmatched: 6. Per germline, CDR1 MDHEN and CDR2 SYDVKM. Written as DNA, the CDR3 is TGTGCCAGCAGTCGGACAGGGGACCGGGAGACCCAGTACTTC. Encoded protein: CASSRTGDRETQYF.

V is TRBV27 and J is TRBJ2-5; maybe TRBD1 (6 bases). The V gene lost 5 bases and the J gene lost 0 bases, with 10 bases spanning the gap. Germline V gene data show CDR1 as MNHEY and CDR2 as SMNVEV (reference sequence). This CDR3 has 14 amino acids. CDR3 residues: CASSPQGYQETQYF. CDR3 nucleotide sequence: TGTGCCAGCAGTCCCCAGGGGTACCAAGAGACCCAGTACTTC.

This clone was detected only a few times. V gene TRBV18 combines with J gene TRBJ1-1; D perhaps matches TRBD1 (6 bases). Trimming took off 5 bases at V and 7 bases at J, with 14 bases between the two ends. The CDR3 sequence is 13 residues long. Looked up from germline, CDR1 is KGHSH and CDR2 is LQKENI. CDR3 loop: CASSAGQFNEAFF. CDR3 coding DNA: TGTGCCAGCTCAGCAGGACAGTTTAATGAAGCTTTCTTT.

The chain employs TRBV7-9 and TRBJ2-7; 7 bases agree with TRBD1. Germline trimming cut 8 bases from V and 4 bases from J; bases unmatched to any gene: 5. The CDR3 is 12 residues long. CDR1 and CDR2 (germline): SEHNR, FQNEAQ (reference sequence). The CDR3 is CASGTAGYEQYF. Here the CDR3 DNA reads TGTGCCAGCGGGACAGCTGGTTACGAGCAGTACTTC.

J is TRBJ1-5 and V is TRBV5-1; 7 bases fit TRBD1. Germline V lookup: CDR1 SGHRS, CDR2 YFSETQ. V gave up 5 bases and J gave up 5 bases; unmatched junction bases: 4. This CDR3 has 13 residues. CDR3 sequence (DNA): TGCGCCAGCAGTCCCGGGACAGATCAGCCCCAGCATTTT. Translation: CASSPGTDQPQHF.

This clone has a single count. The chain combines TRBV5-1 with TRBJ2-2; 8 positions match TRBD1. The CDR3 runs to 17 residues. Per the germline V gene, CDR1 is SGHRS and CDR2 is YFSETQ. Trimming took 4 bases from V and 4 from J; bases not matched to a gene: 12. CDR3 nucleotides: TGCGCCAGCAGCCTACAAGGACAGGGCCTTGGCACCGGGGAGCTGTTTTTT. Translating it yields CASSLQGQGLGTGELFF.

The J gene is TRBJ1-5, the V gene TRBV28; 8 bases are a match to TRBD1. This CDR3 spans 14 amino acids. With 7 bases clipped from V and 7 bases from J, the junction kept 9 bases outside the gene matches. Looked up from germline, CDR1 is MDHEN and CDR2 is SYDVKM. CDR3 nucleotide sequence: TGTGCCAGCACCAGAAGACAGGGGAGACAGCCCCAGCATTTT. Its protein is CASTRRQGRQPQHF.

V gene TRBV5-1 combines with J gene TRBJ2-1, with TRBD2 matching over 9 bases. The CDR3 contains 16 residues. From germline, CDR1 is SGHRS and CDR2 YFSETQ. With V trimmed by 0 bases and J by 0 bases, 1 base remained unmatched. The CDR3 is CASSLDSGSSYNEQFF. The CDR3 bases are TGCGCCAGCAGCTTGGATAGCGGGAGCTCCTACAATGAGCAGTTCTTC.

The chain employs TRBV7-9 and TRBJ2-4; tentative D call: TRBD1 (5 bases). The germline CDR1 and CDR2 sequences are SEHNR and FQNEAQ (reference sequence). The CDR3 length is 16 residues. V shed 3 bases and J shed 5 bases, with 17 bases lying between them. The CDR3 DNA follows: TGTGCCAGCAGCTTGGACGAAACAGGTTTGGAAAACATTCAGTACTTC. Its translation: CASSLDETGLENIQYF. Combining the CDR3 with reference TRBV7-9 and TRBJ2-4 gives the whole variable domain DTGVSQNPRHKITKRGQNVTFRCDPISEHNRLYWYRQTLGQGPEFLTYFQNEAQLEKSRLLSDRFSAERPKGSFSTLEIQRTEQGDSAMYLCASSLDETGLENIQYFGAGTRLSVL.

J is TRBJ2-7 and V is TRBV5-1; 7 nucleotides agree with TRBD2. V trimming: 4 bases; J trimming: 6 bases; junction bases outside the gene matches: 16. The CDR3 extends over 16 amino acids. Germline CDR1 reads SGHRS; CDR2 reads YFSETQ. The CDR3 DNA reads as TGCGCCAGCAGCCCCCCGGGGGAGGGCAGACGAGGCGAGCAGTACTTC. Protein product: CASSPPGEGRRGEQYF.

The CDR3 DNA follows: TGTGCCAGCAGCCCAGGGGGCGTAGAGACCCAGTACTTC. It encodes CASSPGGVETQYF. The chain couples TRBV7-9 to TRBJ2-5; 8 bases line up with TRBD1. CDR1 is SEHNR, CDR2 FQNEAQ, per germline (reference sequence). V gave up 5 bases and J gave up 4 bases; unmatched junction bases: 3. There are 13 residues in the CDR3.

The CDR3 sequence: CASSPSGPPYEQYF. Written as DNA, the CDR3 is TGCGCCAGCAGCCCAAGCGGGCCGCCCTACGAGCAGTACTTC. This rearrangement joins TRBV4-1 to TRBJ2-7, with TRBD2 as a possible D gene (6 bases). Germline V gene sequence: CDR1 MGHRA, CDR2 YSYEKL. This CDR3 is built from 14 residues. V gave up 4 bases and J gave up 2 bases, with 12 bases separating them.